The T cell receptor (beta chain) described here comes from a study of human T cells and chemical hapten exposure. Time point meaning: pre-sensitization, week 0. Regarding treatment: therapeutic diphenylcyclopropenone sensitization with weekly scalp DPC. This clonotype was seen ten or more times. Individual cDNA molecules in this library carried unique molecular identifiers. Using its own MiXCR run on the RACE reads, TCRdb lists one record per CDR3 protein. The sample records some 300,000 distinct CDR3 sequences, 4.5% to 7% being singletons. The sample was whole blood, taken in connection with sensitization to the hapten diphenylcyclopropenone (DPC). The receptor was isolated from a woman between 18 and 30 years old with alopecia areata. Some clones in this sample may be carry-over from other donors' samples.

CDR3: CASKTGGETQYF. DNA for the CDR3: TGTGCCTCAAAGACAGGGGGAGAGACCCAGTACTTC. The chain recombines TRBV7-9 with TRBJ2-5; the match to TRBD1 covers 9 bases. The CDR3 covers 12 residues. Trimming took 11 bases from V and 4 from J; bases not matched to a gene: 5. CDR1 is SEHNR, CDR2 FQNEAQ, per germline (reference sequence). The entire variable domain, with the rest obtained from reference TRBV7-9 and TRBJ2-5, is as follows: DTGVSQNPRHKITKRGQNVTFRCDPISEHNRLYWYRQTLGQGPEFLTYFQNEAQLEKSRLLSDRFSAERPKGSFSTLEIQRTEQGDSAMYLCASKTGGETQYFGPGTRLLVL.